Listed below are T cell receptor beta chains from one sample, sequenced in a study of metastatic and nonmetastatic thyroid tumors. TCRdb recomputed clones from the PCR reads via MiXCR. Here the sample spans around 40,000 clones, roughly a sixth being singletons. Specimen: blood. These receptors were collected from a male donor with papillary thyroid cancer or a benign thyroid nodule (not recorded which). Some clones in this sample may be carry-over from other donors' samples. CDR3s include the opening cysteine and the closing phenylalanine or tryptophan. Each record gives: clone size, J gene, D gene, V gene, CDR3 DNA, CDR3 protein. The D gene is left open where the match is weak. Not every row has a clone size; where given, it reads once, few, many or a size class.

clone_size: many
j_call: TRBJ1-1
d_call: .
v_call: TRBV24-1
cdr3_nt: TGTGCCACCAGTGATTCTTGGGCTCAGGAAGCTTTCTTT
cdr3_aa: CATSDSWAQEAFF

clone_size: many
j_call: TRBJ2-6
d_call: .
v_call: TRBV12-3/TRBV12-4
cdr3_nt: TGTGCCAGCAAACCGAGCTCTGGGGCCAACGTCCTGACTTTC
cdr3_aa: CASKPSSGANVLTF

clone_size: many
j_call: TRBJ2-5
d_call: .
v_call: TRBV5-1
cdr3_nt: TGCGCCAGCAGCTTGTGGACCACCCATGAGACCCAGTACTTC
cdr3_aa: CASSLWTTHETQYF

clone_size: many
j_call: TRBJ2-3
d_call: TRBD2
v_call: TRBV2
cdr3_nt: TGTGCCAGCAGACTTAGCGGGGGGGGCACAGATACGCAGTATTTT
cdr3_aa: CASRLSGGGTDTQYF

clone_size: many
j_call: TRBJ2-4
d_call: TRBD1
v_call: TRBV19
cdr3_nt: TGTGCCAGTAGTAGGGACAGGGCCGACATTCAGTACTTC
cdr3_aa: CASSRDRADIQYF

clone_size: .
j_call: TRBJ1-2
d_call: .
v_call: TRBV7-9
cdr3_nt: TGTGCCAGCAGCTTAACAGACTCCTATGGCTACACCTTC
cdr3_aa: CASSLTDSYGYTF

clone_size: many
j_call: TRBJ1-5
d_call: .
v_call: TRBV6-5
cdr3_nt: TGTGCCAGCAGTTACGGTGGGGGAGGTCAGCCCCAGCATTTT
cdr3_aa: CASSYGGGGQPQHF

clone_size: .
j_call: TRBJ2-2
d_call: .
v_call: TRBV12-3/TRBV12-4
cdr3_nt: TGTGCCAGCAGAATCACCGGGTATCTGTTTTTT
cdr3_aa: CASRITGYLFF

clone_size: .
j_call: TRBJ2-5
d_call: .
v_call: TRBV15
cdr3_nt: TGTGTCACCTGGACCAGGGACCAGTACCAAGAGACCCAGTACTTC
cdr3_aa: CVTWTRDQYQETQYF

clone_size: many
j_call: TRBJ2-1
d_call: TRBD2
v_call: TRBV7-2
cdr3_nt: TGTGCCAGCAGCGTACTAGCGGGAGAATACAATGAGCAGTTCTTC
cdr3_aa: CASSVLAGEYNEQFF